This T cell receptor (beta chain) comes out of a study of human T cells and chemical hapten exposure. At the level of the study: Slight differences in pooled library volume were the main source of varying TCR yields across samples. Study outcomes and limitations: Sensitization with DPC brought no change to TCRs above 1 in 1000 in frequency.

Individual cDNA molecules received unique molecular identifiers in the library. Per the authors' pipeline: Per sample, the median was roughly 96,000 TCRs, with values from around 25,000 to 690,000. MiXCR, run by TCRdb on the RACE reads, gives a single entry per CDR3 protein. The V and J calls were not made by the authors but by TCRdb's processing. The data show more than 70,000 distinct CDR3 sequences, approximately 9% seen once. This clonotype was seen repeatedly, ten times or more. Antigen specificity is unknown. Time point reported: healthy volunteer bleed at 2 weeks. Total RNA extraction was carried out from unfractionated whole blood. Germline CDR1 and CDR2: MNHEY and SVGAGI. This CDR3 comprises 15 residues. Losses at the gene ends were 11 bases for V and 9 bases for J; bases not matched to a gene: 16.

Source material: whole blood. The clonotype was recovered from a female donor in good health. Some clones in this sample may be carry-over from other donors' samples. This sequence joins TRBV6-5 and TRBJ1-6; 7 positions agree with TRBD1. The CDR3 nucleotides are TGTGCCGCCGCGGCAGGGGGGCTCCGCGGTTCACCCCTCCACTTT. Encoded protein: CAAAAGGLRGSPLHF.